Below, 25 T cell receptor beta chains from the same sample are listed, as sequenced in a study of blood T cells in healthy people across ages. A second PCR, run for about 7 to 11 cycles, used a sample-barcoded 5' primer plus a J-beta primer mix. TCRdb re-called the 5' RACE reads with MiXCR, one entry per CDR3 protein. The sample includes around 1.7 million distinct CDR3 sequences, 28% seen only once; the top ten take about 8%. Sequenced material: blood. These receptors all come from a woman aged 25 to 39 in good health.

This clonotype has only a few counts. The chain couples TRBV7-9 to TRBJ2-3, with D tentatively TRBD2 (6 bases). V was cut by 0 bases and J by 1 base, with 8 bases left in between. Germline assignment: CDR1 SEHNR and CDR2 FQNEAQ (reference sequence). CDR3 length: 15 amino acids. CDR3 residues: CASSLAWRGTDTQYF. The DNA for the CDR3 is TGTGCCAGCAGCTTAGCTTGGAGGGGCACAGATACGCAGTATTTT.

This clonotype appeared many times. The chain links TRBV20-1 to TRBJ2-3, with 14 bases matching TRBD2. This CDR3 region has 17 residues. Germline values: CDR1 DFQATT, CDR2 SNEGSKA (reference sequence). The J segment lost 1 base and the V segment lost 3 bases, leaving 6 bases of the junction unmatched. The CDR3 bases are TGCAGTGCTAGCGTCGGACTAGCGGGGGGCGGCACAGATACGCAGTATTTT. Amino acids: CSASVGLAGGGTDTQYF.

This clonotype was recorded a few times. V gene TRBV5-1 combines with J gene TRBJ2-3; TRBD2 matches 9 bases. With V trimmed by 0 bases and J by 5 bases, 13 bases remained unmatched. CDR3 size: 18 residues. CDR1 is SGHRS, CDR2 YFSETQ, per germline. The CDR3 sequence is CASSLEDLRGGRRDTQYF. The CDR3, as DNA: TGCGCCAGCAGCTTGGAGGACCTGCGGGGGGGCCGCCGAGATACGCAGTATTTT. Combining the CDR3 with reference TRBV5-1 and TRBJ2-3 gives the whole variable domain KAGVTQTPRYLIKTRGQQVTLSCSPISGHRSVSWYQQTPGQGLQFLFEYFSETQRNKGNFPGRFSGRQFSNSRSEMNVSTLELGDSALYLCASSLEDLRGGRRDTQYFGPGTRLTVL.

This sequence joins TRBV7-6 and TRBJ1-4; D ambiguous. Germline CDR1 SGHVS, CDR2 FNYEAQ. The ends were cut back, 1 base at V and 2 bases at J, with 11 bases in the middle. This CDR3 has 16 residues. The CDR3 loop reads CASSLGTGVTNEKLFF. CDR3 coding DNA: TGTGCCAGCAGCTTAGGGACCGGGGTGACTAATGAAAAACTGTTTTTT.

V usage is TRBV27 and J usage is TRBJ2-7; no clear D. There are 13 residues in the CDR3. V gave up 0 bases and J gave up 6 bases, with 9 bases separating them. CDR1 is MNHEY and CDR2 is SMNVEV in the germline V gene (reference sequence). This CDR3 reads CASSLSSRLEQYF. In nucleotides, the CDR3 is TGTGCCAGCAGTTTATCCTCCAGGCTCGAGCAGTACTTC.

This clonotype was counted between two and nine times. The chain is built from TRBV5-1 and TRBJ1-4; D perhaps matches TRBD1 (5 bases). Trimming cost V 4 bases and J 3 bases, with 16 bases left between them. The CDR3 is 16 amino acids. Per germline, CDR1 SGHRS and CDR2 YFSETQ. The CDR3 region is CASSLDNQGPNEKLFF. The CDR3 DNA reads as TGCGCCAGCAGCCTGGATAATCAGGGACCTAATGAAAAACTGTTTTTT.

The V call is TRBV5-1, the J call TRBJ2-1; D might be TRBD1 (5 bases). V was clipped by 5 bases and J by 0 bases, with 15 bases between them. Per the germline V gene, CDR1 is SGHRS and CDR2 is YFSETQ. The CDR3 is 16 residues long. The DNA of the CDR3 is TGCGCCAGCAGTTTCTTTCAGGGAAGCTCCTACAATGAGCAGTTCTTC. Its protein product is CASSFFQGSSYNEQFF.

The V gene is TRBV4-1, the J gene TRBJ1-5, with D perhaps matching TRBD1 (5 bases). This CDR3 has 14 residues. The V gene's germline CDR1 is MGHRA and CDR2 YSYEKL. The V end lost 0 bases, the J end lost 7 bases, and 10 bases lay between the germline ends. Here the CDR3 reads CASSQEPGRQPQHF. DNA of the CDR3: TGCGCCAGCAGCCAAGAACCAGGGAGGCAGCCCCAGCATTTT.

This clonotype was recorded at least ten times. The J gene is TRBJ2-5, the V gene TRBV4-3, with D perhaps matching TRBD2 (5 bases). With 1 base removed from V and 3 bases from J, the gap between germline ends came to 6 bases. CDR3 length: 13 amino acids. Germline V gene lookup returns CDR1 LGHNA and CDR2 YSLEER. DNA for the CDR3: TGCGCCAGCAGCCAAGGACTAAAAGAGACCCAGTACTTC. Translated: CASSQGLKETQYF.

Worth noting for this clonotype: A clone one base away is much larger, so this may be a read error. The CDR3 bases are TGTGCCTGCAGCTTGACAGATACCTACGAGCAGTACTTC. This codes for CACSLTDTYEQYF. The V call is TRBV11-2, the J call TRBJ2-7, with a weak D call TRBD1 (5 bases). CDR1 and CDR2 from the germline V gene are SGHAT and FQNNGV. This CDR3 spans 13 amino acids.

This clonotype was picked up many times. CDR3 region: CASSPRTSYGYTF. CDR3 bases: TGTGCCAGCAGTCCTCGCACGAGCTATGGCTACACCTTC. The chain links TRBV28 to TRBJ1-2; the D is unclear. Germline V lookup: CDR1 MDHEN, CDR2 SYDVKM. This CDR3 spans 13 amino acids. The V end lost 5 bases, the J end lost 4 bases, and 11 bases lay between the germline ends.

The table lists this clonotype with many counts. The chain combines TRBV7-2 with TRBJ2-7; D ambiguous. V lost 1 base, J lost 7 bases, and 14 bases lay in between. Looked up from germline, CDR1 is SGHTA and CDR2 is FQGNSA. The CDR3 is made up of 14 amino acids. The CDR3 protein is CASSLDRTSREQYF. DNA for the CDR3: TGTGCCAGCAGCTTAGATAGGACCTCCAGGGAGCAGTACTTC.

The gene calls are TRBV25-1 and TRBJ2-3; 7 nucleotides agree with TRBD1. Trimming took 6 bases from V and 2 from J; bases not matched to a gene: 2. Germline V gives CDR1 MGHDK, CDR2 SYGVNS. This CDR3 has 13 amino acids. The CDR3 DNA reads as TGTGCCAGCAGACAGGGGCTCACAGATACGCAGTATTTT. This codes for CASRQGLTDTQYF. Based on the CDR3 plus reference TRBV25-1 and TRBJ2-3, the full variable domain is EADIYQTPRYLVIGTGKKITLECSQTMGHDKMYWYQQDPGMELHLIHYSYGVNSTEKGDLSSESTVSRIRTEHFPLTLESARPSHTSQYLCASRQGLTDTQYFGPGTRLTVL.

This clonotype was counted a few times. The chain has TRBV19 and TRBJ1-2; D ambiguous. The CDR3 is 14 residues long. V lost 6 bases and J lost 5, with 16 bases in between. In germline, CDR1 is LNHDA, CDR2 SQIVND (reference sequence). The CDR3 bases are TGTGCCAGTAGGACCCTGGGCAATAGTTATGGCTACACCTTC. Translated: CASRTLGNSYGYTF. The whole variable domain, filled in from reference TRBV19 and TRBJ1-2, reads DGGITQSPKYLFRKEGQNVTLSCEQNLNHDAMYWYRQDPGQGLRLIYYSQIVNDFQKGDIAEGYSVSREKKESFPLTVTSAQKNPTAFYLCASRTLGNSYGYTFGSGTRLTVV.

This clonotype was seen a single time. The chain joins TRBV10-1 to TRBJ2-5, with TRBD2 identical over 7 bases. The J call may not be correct, given that the DNA end is closer to TRBJ2-7. This CDR3 is built from 15 residues. CDR1 and CDR2 (germline): WNHNN, SYGVQD (reference sequence). The CDR3 DNA reads TGCGCCACCGTGCTTCCTAGCGGAGAGTGCCACGAGCAGTACTTC. The encoded protein is CATVLPSGECHEQYF.

This clonotype was recorded only once. The chain combines TRBV5-1 with TRBJ1-2, with 7 nucleotides matching TRBD1. Per the germline V gene, CDR1 is SGHRS and CDR2 is YFSETQ. This CDR3 comprises 15 residues. J was trimmed by 7 bases and V by 0 bases; bases with no gene match: 9. The DNA of the CDR3 is TGCGCCAGCAGCTTGGAAGGACAGGCCATAACTGGCTACACCTTC. Protein product: CASSLEGQAITGYTF. The full variable domain, in which reference TRBV5-1 and TRBJ1-2 provide the parts outside the CDR3, is KAGVTQTPRYLIKTRGQQVTLSCSPISGHRSVSWYQQTPGQGLQFLFEYFSETQRNKGNFPGRFSGRQFSNSRSEMNVSTLELGDSALYLCASSLEGQAITGYTFGSGTRLTVV.

This clonotype was observed many times. The genes are TRBV7-6 and TRBJ1-6; D gene uncertain. V was pared by 4 bases and J by 10 bases, with 11 bases between. This CDR3 is built from 13 residues. Germline V gives CDR1 SGHVS, CDR2 FNYEAQ. The CDR3 coding sequence is TGTGCCAGCAGCTCCTCCCCGGGCTCACCCCTCCACTTT. Protein: CASSSSPGSPLHF.

The CDR3 DNA follows: TGCGCCAGCAGCCAAGAGGAGTTCAGCTATGGCTACACCTTC. Its translation is CASSQEEFSYGYTF. The chain carries TRBV4-3 and TRBJ1-2; no clear D. Germline-derived CDR1 and CDR2 are LGHNA and YSLEER. The CDR3 covers 14 residues. With 0 bases removed from V and 4 bases from J, the gap between germline ends came to 9 bases.

In its sample, this clonotype was seen a few times. This CDR3 reads CASSHNNKSSYEQYF. DNA of the CDR3: TGCGCCAGCAGCCACAACAACAAGAGCTCCTACGAGCAGTACTTC. The chain recombines TRBV4-3 with TRBJ2-7, with unresolved D. Trimming pared 3 bases from V and 0 bases from J, leaving 12 bases between. Germline CDR1 reads LGHNA; CDR2 reads YSLEER. The CDR3 has 15 amino acids.

V and J are TRBV7-2 and TRBJ2-7; D might be TRBD1 (7 bases). Trimming left V 5 bases short and J 7 bases short, with 18 bases between. Germline values: CDR1 SGHTA, CDR2 FQGNSA. CDR3 length equals 14 residues. CDR3 sequence reads: CASSQIQGGVEQYF. CDR3 in DNA: TGTGCCAGCAGCCAGATCCAGGGGGGTGTTGAGCAGTACTTC.

This clonotype was counted at least ten times. The CDR3 region is CASSVAGGSGETQYF. CDR3 nucleotides: TGTGCCAGCAGCGTAGCCGGCGGGAGCGGGGAGACCCAGTACTTC. This rearrangement joins TRBV9 to TRBJ2-5, with 7 bases matching TRBD2. This CDR3 comprises 15 residues. From germline, CDR1 is SGDLS and CDR2 YYNGEE. With 0 bases clipped from V and 5 bases from J, the junction kept 7 bases outside the gene matches.

This clonotype has at least ten counts. V and J are TRBV20-1 and TRBJ2-5; 8 positions match TRBD2. The CDR3 runs 13 residues. Trimming cost V 7 bases and J 5 bases; bases outside gene matches: 9. CDR1 is DFQATT, CDR2 SNEGSKA, per germline (reference sequence). The CDR3 region has the DNA TGCAGTGGTCAGAGGACTAGCCGGGAGACCCAGTACTTC. Its translation is CSGQRTSRETQYF.

This clonotype was seen ten or more times. J is TRBJ2-7 and V is TRBV10-3; D gene unclear. From germline, CDR1 is ENHRY and CDR2 SYGVKD. The CDR3 length is 12 residues. The V end was cut by 4 bases, the J end by 5 bases, with 9 bases between. CDR3 nucleotide sequence: TGTGCCATCAGTGTGGGTAGCAACGAGCAGTACTTC. It codes for CAISVGSNEQYF.

The chain carries TRBV7-9 and TRBJ2-3; 10 bases are a match to TRBD2. Germline values: CDR1 SEHNR, CDR2 FQNEAQ (reference sequence). After removal of 1 base from V and 2 bases from J, the junction contained 12 bases not matched to a gene. The CDR3 has 19 amino acids. As DNA, the CDR3 is TGTGCCAGCAGCTTAGATGGACTAGCGGAGGCCGCTTTCACAGATACGCAGTATTTT. It translates to CASSLDGLAEAAFTDTQYF.

The chain joins TRBV4-2 to TRBJ1-3; TRBD1 matches at 9 bases. This CDR3 region has 18 residues. V trimming: 1 base; J trimming: 1 base; junction bases outside the gene matches: 8. Germline V gene lookup returns CDR1 LGHNA and CDR2 YNFKEQ. CDR3 residues: CASSQAGPGQGSGNTIYF. CDR3 DNA: TGTGCCAGCAGCCAAGCAGGGCCGGGACAGGGTTCTGGAAACACCATATATTTT.